These 13 T cell receptor beta chains were sequenced from one sample in a study of blood T cell repertoires in COVID-19. Using immunoSEQ multiplex PCR, the repertoire was profiled, and TCRdb retains in-frame clones only, with some absent. The sample lists around 260,000 clones; roughly 84% were seen once. The sample taken for sequencing was peripheral blood. The source of these receptors is a man between 60 and 75 years old with acute or convalescent COVID-19.

This clone was seen just once. The rearrangement links TRBV27 to TRBJ1-5, with D possibly being TRBD1 (6 bases). Germline CDR1 is MNHEY and CDR2 is SMNVEV (reference sequence). The CDR3 has 14 amino acids. Trimming took 5 bases from V and 7 from J, leaving 15 bases between them. The CDR3 DNA is TGTGCCAGCAGTCCTACGGGGGGGGGCCAGCCCCAGCATTTT. It translates to CASSPTGGGQPQHF.

The table lists this clone with a few counts. This sequence joins TRBV6-5 and TRBJ1-2; 7 bases line up with TRBD1. The V gene end was trimmed by 7 bases and the J gene end by 13 bases; junction bases not matched to a gene: 15. CDR1 MNHEY and CDR2 SVGAGI come from the germline V gene. The length of the CDR3 is 13 residues. The CDR3 spells CASTPGTELPSTF. The CDR3 coding sequence is TGTGCCAGCACCCCCGGGACAGAACTACCTTCCACCTTC.

The chain joins TRBV6-5 to TRBJ1-1; D ambiguous. CDR3 length equals 16 residues. Germline lookup yields CDR1 MNHEY and CDR2 SVGAGI. With 2 bases removed from V and 2 bases from J, the gap between germline ends came to 15 bases. The CDR3 nucleotides read TGTGCCAGCAGTTACGGCCCTTCCGATGTAAACACTGAAGCTTTCTTT. This encodes CASSYGPSDVNTEAFF.

V gene TRBV6-5 combines with J gene TRBJ1-5; D is unclear. Germline values: CDR1 MNHEY, CDR2 SVGAGI. The CDR3 contains 13 residues. V lost 7 bases to trimming and J lost 4 bases, with 11 bases between them. DNA of the CDR3: TGTGCCAGCATCTTGGCCCCAAATCAGCCCCAGCATTTT. It codes for CASILAPNQPQHF.

This chain joins TRBV6-5 and TRBJ2-7; TRBD1 might be the D (5 bases). The CDR3 covers 14 residues. Germline V lookup: CDR1 MNHEY, CDR2 SVGAGI. Trimming took off 6 bases at V and 2 bases at J, with 14 bases between the two ends. The CDR3 coding sequence is TGTGCCAGCAGCTTAAGTGGGGCTGCCTACGAGCAGTACTTC. As protein: CASSLSGAAYEQYF.

The chain has TRBV18 and TRBJ1-4, with D possibly TRBD1 on 6 matching bases. Germline V lookup: CDR1 KGHSH, CDR2 LQKENI. The CDR3 has 14 amino acids. The V end lost 3 bases, the J end lost 6 bases, and 11 bases lay between the germline ends. CDR3 protein: CASSPFRGDEKLFF. CDR3 nucleotides: TGTGCCAGCTCACCCTTCAGGGGTGATGAAAAACTGTTTTTT.

This clone was observed at least ten times. The V gene is TRBV14, the J gene TRBJ2-4, with 7 bases identical to TRBD1. Germline CDR1 is SGHDN and CDR2 is FVKESK. The junction had 4 bases not matched to a gene; V was cut back by 2 bases and J by 6 bases. There are 14 residues in the CDR3. The CDR3 DNA is TGTGCCAGCAGCCAAAGCTACAGGGGAAACATTCAGTACTTC. Amino acids: CASSQSYRGNIQYF.

This clone has only one observation. The chain joins TRBV30 to TRBJ1-4, with 8 bases identical to TRBD1. Germline-derived CDR1 and CDR2 are GTSNPN and SVGIG (reference sequence). With V trimmed by 2 bases and J by 0 bases, 11 bases remained unmatched. This CDR3 has 18 residues. CDR3 residues: CAWSWDRTTTATNEKLFF. The CDR3, as DNA: TGTGCCTGGAGTTGGGACAGGACTACCACTGCAACTAATGAAAAACTGTTTTTT.

The chain recombines TRBV30 with TRBJ2-1; 14 bases are shared with TRBD2. Germline V gene data show CDR1 as GTSNPN and CDR2 as SVGIG (reference sequence). The CDR3 sequence is 17 residues long. Trimming removed 3 bases from V and 0 bases from J; junction bases left unmatched: 4. This chain's CDR3 is CAWRGTSGGPSYNEQFF. DNA for the CDR3: TGTGCCTGGAGGGGGACTAGCGGGGGCCCCTCCTACAATGAGCAGTTCTTC. Based on the CDR3 plus reference TRBV30 and TRBJ2-1, the full variable domain is SQTIHQWPATLVQPVGSPLSLECTVEGTSNPNLYWYRQAAGRGLQLLFYSVGIGQISSEVPQNLSASRPQDRQFILSSKKLLLSDSGFYLCAWRGTSGGPSYNEQFFGPGTRLTVL.

Written as DNA, the CDR3 is TGTGCCAGCTCACCTAACGGACTAGCGGGGAACACCGGGGAGCTGTTTTTT. The encoded protein is CASSPNGLAGNTGELFF. The gene calls are TRBV18 and TRBJ2-2; 11 bases match TRBD2. Germline V CDR1 and CDR2: KGHSH, LQKENI. This CDR3 region has 17 residues. V lost 3 bases and J lost 1; bases outside the gene matches: 4.

The chain has TRBV2 and TRBJ1-2, with 7 bases matching TRBD1. Trimming took 6 bases from V and 8 from J; bases not matched to a gene: 6. Germline assignment: CDR1 SNHLY and CDR2 FYNNEI. This CDR3 spans 12 amino acids. The CDR3 here is CASRTGQLGYTF. DNA of the CDR3: TGTGCCAGCAGGACGGGACAGTTAGGCTACACCTTC. Drawing the rest from reference TRBV2 and TRBJ1-2, the complete variable domain is EPEVTQTPSHQVTQMGQEVILRCVPISNHLYFYWYRQILGQKVEFLVSFYNNEISEKSEIFDDQFSVERPDGSNFTLKIRSTKLEDSAMYFCASRTGQLGYTFGSGTRLTVV.

The rearrangement uses TRBV28 and TRBJ2-1, with 8 nucleotides matching TRBD1. Looked up from germline, CDR1 is MDHEN and CDR2 is SYDVKM. The CDR3 extends over 13 amino acids. After removal of 8 bases from V and 2 bases from J, the junction contained 2 bases not matched to a gene. Here the CDR3 DNA reads TGTGCCAGCTCACAGGGGGCCTACAATGAGCAGTTCTTC. Residues: CASSQGAYNEQFF.

This chain uses TRBV3-1 (or the pseudogene TRBV3-2) with TRBJ1-3; D unclear. Germline CDR1 and CDR2: LGHDT and YNNKEL (reference sequence). V lost 4 bases to trimming and J lost 2 bases, with 6 bases between them. This CDR3 is 13 amino acids long. CDR3 DNA: TGTGCCAGCAGCCTCCATGCTGGAAACACCATATATTTT. Protein sequence: CASSLHAGNTIYF.